This entry concerns a single T cell receptor (beta chain). This entry comes from a study of technical replicates of blood from several donors. The repertoire was sequenced with immunoSEQ multiplex PCR; TCRdb's copy has only in-frame clones and lacks some. Among under 45,000 clones, around 96% were seen once, and the ten largest hold around 0.4%. The V and J ends lost 3 bases and 5 bases respectively, with 11 bases between them. From germline, CDR1 is MNHNY and CDR2 SVGAGI (reference sequence). This CDR3 has 14 residues. Sequenced material: T cells isolated from PBMCs. The chain couples TRBV6-6 to TRBJ1-5; D may be TRBD1 (5 bases). The sequence derives from a human donor in good health. The CDR3 loop reads CASSYRGFDQPQHF. The CDR3 nucleotides are TGTGCCAGCAGTTATCGGGGGTTTGATCAGCCCCAGCATTTT.